The 16 T cell receptor beta chains below all came from one sample that was sequenced in a study of cytomegalovirus exposure and HLA in healthy donors. Vbeta (60) and Jbeta (13) primers were used in the PCR. Profiling relied on immunoSEQ multiplex PCR, and the TCRdb table lists in-frame clones only, not all of them. The sample yields roughly 150,000 clones, roughly 82% seen once. The material sequenced was PBMCs. These receptors all stem from a woman in her forties or fifties in good health and CMV-seropositive.

This chain links TRBV29-1 with TRBJ2-2, with TRBD1 as a possible D gene (6 bases). This CDR3 spans 13 amino acids. Germline V gene data show CDR1 as SQVTM and CDR2 as ANQGSEA. Trimming took off 4 bases at V and 3 bases at J, with 9 bases between the two ends. The DNA of the CDR3 is TGCAGCGTTGTTGAGGGGGACACCGGGGAGCTGTTTTTT. This sequence encodes CSVVEGDTGELFF.

CDR3 residues: CASSQIRGGGAFF. CDR3 bases: TGCGCCAGCAGCCAAATTAGGGGAGGGGGGGCTTTCTTT. The chain links TRBV4-1 to TRBJ1-1; D perhaps matches TRBD1 (6 bases). The CDR3 covers 13 residues. The V and J ends lost 2 bases and 11 bases respectively, with 15 bases between them. Germline assignment: CDR1 MGHRA and CDR2 YSYEKL.

V gene TRBV5-1 combines with J gene TRBJ2-1, with TRBD1 matching 9 bases. Germline loops: CDR1 SGHRS, CDR2 YFSETQ. The CDR3 loop spans 14 amino acids. V gave up 6 bases and J gave up 2 bases; unmatched junction bases: 3. As DNA, the CDR3 is TGCGCCAGCAATCGGGACAGGGCCTACAATGAGCAGTTCTTC. This codes for CASNRDRAYNEQFF.

The chain links TRBV13 to TRBJ2-1; 11 positions match TRBD1. Germline CDR1 PRHDT, CDR2 FYEKMQ (reference sequence). V shed 4 bases, J shed 2 bases, and the junction held 4 bases outside the gene matches. This CDR3 region has 16 residues. The DNA for the CDR3 is TGTGCCAGCAGCTCGGGACAGGGGGTTCCCTACAATGAGCAGTTCTTC. It specifies CASSSGQGVPYNEQFF.

The chain is built from TRBV18 and TRBJ2-7; D call uncertain. The V gene lost 1 base and the J gene lost 5 bases, with 9 bases spanning the gap. The germline gives CDR1 KGHSH, CDR2 LQKENI. The CDR3 runs 13 residues. This CDR3 reads CASSPQVRDEQYF. The CDR3 nucleotides are TGTGCCAGCTCACCACAGGTCCGGGACGAGCAGTACTTC.

This clone was observed a handful of times. V and J are TRBV7-8 and TRBJ2-3; 15 bases align to TRBD2. There are 16 residues in the CDR3. V was pared by 4 bases and J by 5 bases, with 4 bases of the junction left unmatched. Germline V lookup: CDR1 SGHVS, CDR2 FQNEAQ. The CDR3 DNA reads TGTGCCAGCAGCTACTGGACTAGCGGGGGGGAAGATACGCAGTATTTT. Translation gives CASSYWTSGGEDTQYF.

This clone is a singleton in its sample. The V gene is TRBV5-4, the J gene TRBJ1-5, with unresolved D. The germline V gene has CDR1 SGHNT and CDR2 YYREEE (reference sequence). V lost 2 bases to trimming and J lost 3 bases, with 6 bases between them. The CDR3 totals 13 residues. CDR3 sequence (DNA): TGTGCCAGCAGCTTTGGGCCCAATCAGCCCCAGCATTTT. It encodes CASSFGPNQPQHF.

The J gene is TRBJ1-1, the V gene TRBV9; D uncertain. Trimming stripped 0 bases from V and 1 base from J, with 4 bases between. The germline V gene has CDR1 SGDLS and CDR2 YYNGEE. The CDR3 totals 13 residues. CDR3 bases: TGTGCCAGCAGCGTAGTAGCGAACACTGAAGCTTTCTTT. This gives the protein CASSVVANTEAFF.

The J gene is TRBJ2-3, the V gene TRBV15; D may be TRBD1 (6 bases). V lost 3 bases, J lost 4 bases, and 11 bases lay in between. This CDR3 is built from 14 residues. Germline CDR1 is LNHNV and CDR2 is YYDKDF (reference sequence). CDR3 nucleotide sequence: TGTGCCACCAGCAGGAAAAGGGGGTCAGATACGCAGTATTTT. Residues: CATSRKRGSDTQYF.

V gene TRBV2 combines with J gene TRBJ2-4; D gene unclear. Trimming shortened V by 1 base and J by 1 base, and 11 bases separated the two germline ends. CDR3 length: 16 amino acids. Germline CDR1 is SNHLY and CDR2 is FYNNEI. The CDR3 sequence is CASSEGVGSAKNIQYF. CDR3 coding DNA: TGTGCCAGCAGTGAAGGGGTGGGTAGCGCCAAAAACATTCAGTACTTC.

This clone was detected only once. The chain carries TRBV6-5 and TRBJ2-5; 12 bases align to TRBD1. Matching the DNA end better, TRBJ2-7 makes the J call doubtful. The CDR3 length is 15 residues. CDR1 is MNHEY and CDR2 is SVGAGI in the germline V gene. The CDR3 sequence is CASSYRDRGLYEQYF. Written as DNA, the CDR3 is TGTGCCAGCAGTTACCGGGACAGGGGGCTTTACGAGCAGTACTTC.

The gene calls are TRBV27 and TRBJ1-1; TRBD1 matches 7 bases. V gave up 8 bases and J gave up 3 bases; unmatched junction bases: 6. From germline, CDR1 is MNHEY and CDR2 SMNVEV (reference sequence). The CDR3 is 13 residues long. In DNA, the CDR3 is TGTGCCAGCCGACAGGGATGGGACACTGAAGCTTTCTTT. As protein: CASRQGWDTEAFF.

This rearrangement joins TRBV5-4 to TRBJ2-1; 15 bases are a match to TRBD2. V was pared by 2 bases and J by 0 bases, with 3 bases of the junction left unmatched. Germline assignment: CDR1 SGHNT and CDR2 YYREEE (reference sequence). The CDR3 consists of 18 residues. DNA for the CDR3: TGTGCCAGCAGCTTACGGACTAGCGGGGGGGCCTCCTACAATGAGCAGTTCTTC. Its protein is CASSLRTSGGASYNEQFF.

This clone was recorded a few times. This rearrangement joins TRBV11-2 to TRBJ2-5; D call uncertain. The J call may be incorrect, as the DNA end agrees better with TRBJ2-7. The CDR3 has 12 amino acids. The germline gives CDR1 SGHAT, CDR2 FQNNGV. In nucleotides, the CDR3 is TGTGCCAGCAGCTTAGTTACCTACGAGCAGTACTTC. This sequence encodes CASSLVTYEQYF.

V gene TRBV7-2 combines with J gene TRBJ2-3, with TRBD2 identical over 8 bases. The CDR3 contains 16 residues. Unmatched junction bases numbered 8, after V lost 5 bases and J lost 1 base. CDR1 is SGHTA and CDR2 is FQGNSA in the germline V gene. CDR3 sequence reads: CASSLLQTSGTDTQYF. The CDR3 nucleotides are TGTGCCAGCAGCCTACTTCAGACTAGCGGCACAGATACGCAGTATTTT.

This chain connects TRBV19 to TRBJ2-3, with 9 positions matching TRBD1. Unmatched junction bases numbered 10, after V lost 5 bases and J lost 4 bases. The germline gives CDR1 LNHDA, CDR2 SQIVND (reference sequence). The CDR3 consists of 16 residues. DNA for the CDR3: TGTGCCAGTAGTCCTTGGACAGGGGCTCAGCCAGATACGCAGTATTTT. This codes for CASSPWTGAQPDTQYF.